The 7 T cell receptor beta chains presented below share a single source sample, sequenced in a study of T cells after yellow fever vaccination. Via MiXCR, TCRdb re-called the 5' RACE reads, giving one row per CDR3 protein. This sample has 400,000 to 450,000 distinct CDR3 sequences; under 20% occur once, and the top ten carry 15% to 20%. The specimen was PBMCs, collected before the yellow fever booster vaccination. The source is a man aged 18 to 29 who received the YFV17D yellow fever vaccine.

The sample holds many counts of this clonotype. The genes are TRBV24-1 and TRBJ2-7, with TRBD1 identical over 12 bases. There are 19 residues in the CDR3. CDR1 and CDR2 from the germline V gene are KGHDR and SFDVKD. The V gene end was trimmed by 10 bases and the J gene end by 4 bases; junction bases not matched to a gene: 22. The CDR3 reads CATRETGTGGAEAGYEQYF. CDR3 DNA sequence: TGTGCCACTCGCGAAACCGGGACAGGGGGCGCTGAGGCCGGTTACGAGCAGTACTTC.

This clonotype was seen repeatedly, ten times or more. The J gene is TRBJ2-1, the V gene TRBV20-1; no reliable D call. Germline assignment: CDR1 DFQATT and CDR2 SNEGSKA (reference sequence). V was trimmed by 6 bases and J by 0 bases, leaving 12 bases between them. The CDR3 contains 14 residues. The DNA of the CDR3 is TGCAGTGCCCTGGCGCTGAGCTCCTACAATGAGCAGTTCTTC. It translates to CSALALSSYNEQFF.

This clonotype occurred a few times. This chain's CDR3 is CASSYSKGTGGYTF. The CDR3 DNA sequence: TGTGCCAGCAGTTACTCGAAGGGGACCGGAGGCTACACCTTC. The rearrangement uses TRBV6-5 and TRBJ1-2; maybe TRBD1 (5 bases). The germline V gene encodes CDR1 MNHEY and CDR2 SVGAGI. Trimming cost V 0 bases and J 8 bases, with 13 bases left between them. The length of the CDR3 is 14 residues.

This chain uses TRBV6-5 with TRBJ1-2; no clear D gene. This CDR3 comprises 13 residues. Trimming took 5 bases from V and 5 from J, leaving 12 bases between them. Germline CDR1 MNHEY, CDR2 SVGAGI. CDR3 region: CASSQLTFYGYTF. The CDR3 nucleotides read TGTGCCAGCAGTCAACTGACGTTTTATGGCTACACCTTC.

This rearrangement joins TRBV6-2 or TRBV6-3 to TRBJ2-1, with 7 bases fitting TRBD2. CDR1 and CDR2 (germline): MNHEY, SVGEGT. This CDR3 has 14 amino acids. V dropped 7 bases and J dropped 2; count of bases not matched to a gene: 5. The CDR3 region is CASISGRTYNEQFF. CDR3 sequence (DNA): TGTGCCAGCATTAGCGGGCGAACCTACAATGAGCAGTTCTTC.

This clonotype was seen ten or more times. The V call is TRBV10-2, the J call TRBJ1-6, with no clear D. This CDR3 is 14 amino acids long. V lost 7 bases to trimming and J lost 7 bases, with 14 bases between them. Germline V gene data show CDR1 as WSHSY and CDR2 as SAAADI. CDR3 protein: CASKMTDRNSPLHF. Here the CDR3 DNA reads TGCGCCAGCAAGATGACGGATAGGAATTCACCCCTCCACTTT.

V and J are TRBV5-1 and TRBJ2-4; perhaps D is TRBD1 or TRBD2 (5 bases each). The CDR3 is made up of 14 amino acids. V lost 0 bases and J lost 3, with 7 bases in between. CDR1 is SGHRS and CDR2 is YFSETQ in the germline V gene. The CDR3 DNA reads TGCGCCAGCAGCTTGGGGGGACGCAAAAACATTCAGTACTTC. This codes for CASSLGGRKNIQYF. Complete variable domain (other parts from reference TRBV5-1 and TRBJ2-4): KAGVTQTPRYLIKTRGQQVTLSCSPISGHRSVSWYQQTPGQGLQFLFEYFSETQRNKGNFPGRFSGRQFSNSRSEMNVSTLELGDSALYLCASSLGGRKNIQYFGAGTRLSVL.